This T cell receptor beta chain was captured by sequencing in a study of blood T cell repertoires in COVID-19. Profiling relied on immunoSEQ multiplex PCR, and the TCRdb table lists in-frame clones only, not all of them. Here the sample spans about 250,000 clones, 86% being singletons. The CDR3 is 15 residues long. Germline trimming cut 4 bases from V and 7 bases from J; bases unmatched to any gene: 6. Germline CDR1 and CDR2: MDHEN and SYDVKM. Specimen: peripheral blood. The chain uses TRBV28 and TRBJ1-6; 8 bases align to TRBD1. This receptor was taken from a woman aged 80 or over with COVID-19, enrolled during active disease. CDR3 sequence reads: CASSSGGLTNSPLHF. Here the CDR3 DNA reads TGTGCCAGCAGTTCAGGGGGCCTAACCAATTCACCCCTCCACTTT.